The 30 T cell receptor beta chains presented below share a single source sample, sequenced in a study of CD8 T cells in ankylosing spondylitis. Each CDR3 protein is one row after TCRdb ran MiXCR on the 5' RACE reads. The data contain hundreds of thousands of distinct CDR3 sequences, roughly 32% of them seen just once; the ten biggest clones take up approximately 4%. Sequenced sample: blood, either unsorted or a sorted T cell fraction (not recorded which). The source of these receptors is a male donor with ankylosing spondylitis or in good health (not recorded which).

The chain links TRBV7-8 to TRBJ2-5; maybe TRBD2 (7 bases). Trimming removed 5 bases from V and 5 bases from J, with 21 bases in between. Germline V lookup: CDR1 SGHVS, CDR2 FQNEAQ. The CDR3 runs 16 residues. The DNA of the CDR3 is TGTGCCAGCAGCAAAGGGGGACTACTCAACCGGGAGACCCAGTACTTC. Amino acids: CASSKGGLLNRETQYF.

The chain recombines TRBV3-1 with TRBJ1-2, with 8 positions matching TRBD1. CDR3 length: 15 residues. Germline trimming cut 1 base from V and 8 bases from J; bases unmatched to any gene: 9. Germline V gene data show CDR1 as LGHDT and CDR2 as YNNKEL (reference sequence). The CDR3 nucleotides read TGTGCCAGCAGCCAAGCACAGGGGGAGAGTATGGGCTACACCTTC. Translated, it gives CASSQAQGESMGYTF.

Only a few counts were recorded for this clonotype. The chain recombines TRBV20-1 with TRBJ2-5, with 9 bases identical to TRBD2. CDR1 is DFQATT and CDR2 is SNEGSKA in the germline V gene (reference sequence). The CDR3 contains 16 residues. The ends lost 2 bases at V and 2 bases at J; junction bases unmatched: 9. CDR3 amino acids: CSARLPGSGGQETQYF. For the CDR3, the DNA is TGCAGTGCTAGACTCCCGGGTAGCGGGGGACAAGAGACCCAGTACTTC.

This clonotype was seen more than once but under ten times. The chain is built from TRBV6-1 and TRBJ1-2; D may be TRBD1 (6 bases). Germline CDR1 MNHNS, CDR2 SASEGT. V lost 3 bases to trimming and J lost 8 bases, with 13 bases between them. The CDR3 sequence is 13 residues long. This CDR3 is CASSDRGTGGYTF. The CDR3 bases are TGTGCCAGCAGTGATAGGGGGACGGGAGGCTACACCTTC.

This clonotype was recorded a few times. The chain joins TRBV20-1 to TRBJ2-2; D possibly corresponds to TRBD1 (7 bases). The CDR3 runs to 16 residues. V was shortened by 0 bases and J by 3 bases, with 14 bases between the two germline ends. CDR1 and CDR2 from the germline V gene are DFQATT and SNEGSKA (reference sequence). As DNA, the CDR3 is TGCAGTGCTAGAGATTTGGCCAGGGGGGACACCGGGGAGCTGTTTTTT. Protein product: CSARDLARGDTGELFF.

This clonotype was counted between two and nine times. DNA of the CDR3: TGTGCCAGCAGGACTTATAATTCACCCCTCCACTTT. Its protein product is CASRTYNSPLHF. The chain employs TRBV12-3 or TRBV12-4 and TRBJ1-6, with D unresolved. This CDR3 comprises 12 residues. Trimming cost V 6 bases and J 4 bases, with 4 bases left between them.

This rearrangement joins TRBV20-1 to TRBJ1-1; D is perhaps TRBD1 (6 bases). The ends were cut back, 4 bases at V and 8 bases at J, with 14 bases in the middle. The CDR3 is 12 amino acids. Looked up from germline, CDR1 is DFQATT and CDR2 is SNEGSKA (reference sequence). The CDR3 nucleotides are TGCAGTGCTACGCCAGGGACACCAGAAGCTTTCTTT. Amino acids: CSATPGTPEAFF.

This clonotype was counted only a few times. The V and J genes are TRBV7-6 and TRBJ1-1; TRBD1 agrees at 10 bases. V lost 4 bases to trimming and J lost 1 base; unmatched junction nucleotides: 3. Germline CDR1 is SGHVS and CDR2 is FNYEAQ. This CDR3 contains 15 residues. The CDR3 here is CASSSGQGENTEAFF. CDR3 coding DNA: TGTGCCAGCAGCTCCGGACAGGGGGAGAACACTGAAGCTTTCTTT.

The chain has TRBV12-3 or TRBV12-4 and TRBJ2-7; TRBD1 matches 7 bases. V lost 5 bases, J lost 5 bases, and 6 bases stayed unmatched. The CDR3 runs to 13 residues. CDR3 coding DNA: TGTGCCAGCAGTCAAGACAGGGTCGACGAGCAGTACTTC. It encodes CASSQDRVDEQYF.

This chain connects TRBV30 to TRBJ2-7; D is possibly TRBD1 (5 bases). Germline V CDR1 and CDR2: GTSNPN, SVGIG (reference sequence). Trimming took 4 bases from V and 6 from J, leaving 13 bases between them. The CDR3 extends over 12 amino acids. The CDR3 DNA is TGTGCCTGGACAGGGAATTCTGGCGAGCAGTACTTC. It encodes CAWTGNSGEQYF. The full variable domain, completed using reference TRBV30 and TRBJ2-7, is SQTIHQWPATLVQPVGSPLSLECTVEGTSNPNLYWYRQAAGRGLQLLFYSVGIGQISSEVPQNLSASRPQDRQFILSSKKLLLSDSGFYLCAWTGNSGEQYFGPGTRLTVT.

This chain uses TRBV27 with TRBJ2-7; D ambiguous. CDR1 is MNHEY and CDR2 is SMNVEV in the germline V gene (reference sequence). The CDR3 runs 13 residues. Trimming took 11 bases from V and 5 from J, leaving 19 bases between them. Here the CDR3 reads CACGGSELHEQYF. In DNA form, the CDR3 reads TGTGCCTGTGGCGGAAGTGAGCTGCACGAGCAGTACTTC.

Many counts were recorded for this clonotype. The chain recombines TRBV20-1 with TRBJ2-3; weak D call: TRBD1 (6 bases). CDR3 length equals 13 residues. Germline V gene data show CDR1 as DFQATT and CDR2 as SNEGSKA (reference sequence). The germline V and J ends were trimmed by 6 bases and 2 bases, with 12 bases remaining between them. The CDR3 bases are TGCAGTGCCGGGACACCCAACACAGATACGCAGTATTTT. It is translated as CSAGTPNTDTQYF.

The chain combines TRBV7-9 with TRBJ1-1, with D tentatively TRBD1 (5 bases). Trimming stripped 5 bases from V and 1 base from J, with 11 bases between. The germline V gene encodes CDR1 SEHNR and CDR2 FQNEAQ (reference sequence). The CDR3 loop spans 14 amino acids. CDR3 region: CASSIGTGNTEAFF. CDR3 in DNA: TGTGCCAGCAGCATCGGGACGGGGAACACTGAAGCTTTCTTT.

The chain's CDR3 is CAWSQHRTEAFF. The CDR3 region has the DNA TGTGCCTGGAGTCAACACCGGACGGAAGCTTTCTTT. The chain uses TRBV30 and TRBJ1-1, with unresolved D. Trimming stripped 2 bases from V and 8 bases from J, with 12 bases between. Germline assignment: CDR1 GTSNPN and CDR2 SVGIG (reference sequence). There are 12 residues in the CDR3.

This chain links TRBV20-1 with TRBJ2-5; TRBD2 is a possible D gene (5 bases). CDR3 length: 12 amino acids. Per germline, CDR1 DFQATT and CDR2 SNEGSKA (reference sequence). Trimming took off 5 bases at V and 2 bases at J, with 9 bases between the two ends. In DNA form, the CDR3 reads TGCAGTGCTGGCCCGGGACAAGAGACCCAGTACTTC. It is translated as CSAGPGQETQYF.

This chain uses TRBV12-3 or TRBV12-4 with TRBJ2-5, with a possible D match to TRBD2 (6 bases). V lost 2 bases and J lost 4, with 17 bases in between. The CDR3 has 16 amino acids. In nucleotides, the CDR3 is TGTGCCAGCAGTTTATGGTATGGGGGGATCGGAGAGACCCAGTACTTC. Amino acid sequence: CASSLWYGGIGETQYF.

The chain couples TRBV7-9 to TRBJ2-5; D unresolved. The V and J ends lost 5 bases and 2 bases respectively, with 12 bases between them. This CDR3 comprises 14 residues. The germline V gene has CDR1 SEHNR and CDR2 FQNEAQ (reference sequence). The CDR3 protein is CASSPDTFQETQYF. The CDR3, as DNA: TGTGCCAGCAGCCCCGACACTTTTCAAGAGACCCAGTACTTC.

Relative to its sample, this clonotype is medium-sized. The chain carries TRBV6-4 and TRBJ2-3, with a weak D call TRBD2 (7 bases). This CDR3 has 14 residues. The germline V gene has CDR1 MRHNA and CDR2 SNTAGT. V was pared by 2 bases and J by 2 bases, with 8 bases between. For the CDR3, the DNA is TGTGCCAGCAGTGACGGGGGGGCCACAGATACGCAGTATTTT. This codes for CASSDGGATDTQYF.

The chain is built from TRBV5-1 and TRBJ2-7; D possibly corresponds to TRBD1 (6 bases). The V end lost 4 bases, the J end lost 4 bases, and 9 bases lay between the germline ends. Germline V CDR1 and CDR2: SGHRS, YFSETQ. This CDR3 comprises 12 residues. CDR3 DNA sequence: TGCGCCAGCAGCCCCGGACAGTACGAGCAGTACTTC. Protein: CASSPGQYEQYF.

This CDR3 reads CASSSLSGDTYEQYF. The CDR3 nucleotides are TGTGCCAGCAGTTCCTTATCGGGGGACACATACGAGCAGTACTTC. The rearrangement joins TRBV28 to TRBJ2-7; the D call may be TRBD1 or TRBD2 (6 bases each). The CDR3 length is 15 residues. Germline V gene sequence: CDR1 MDHEN, CDR2 SYDVKM. V lost 4 bases and J 4 bases, leaving 17 bases between the germline ends.

A few counts support this clonotype. A read error may produce the germline difference seen at one junction end. The chain couples TRBV20-1 to TRBJ2-1; tentatively, D is TRBD2 (5 bases). The germline V gene has CDR1 DFQATT and CDR2 SNEGSKA (reference sequence). There are 14 residues in the CDR3. CDR3 DNA: TGCAGTGCGAGAGACTTAGCGTCCTACAATGAGCAGTTCTTC. This gives the protein CSARDLASYNEQFF.

The sample holds a few counts of this clonotype. V is TRBV24-1 and J is TRBJ2-1; 10 bases map to TRBD1. Germline V CDR1 and CDR2: KGHDR, SFDVKD. The CDR3 has 15 residues. Germline trimming cut 5 bases from V and 2 bases from J; bases unmatched to any gene: 2. The CDR3 region has the DNA TGTGCCACCAGTGGGGACAGGGGAACCTACAATGAGCAGTTCTTC. Amino acid sequence: CATSGDRGTYNEQFF.

The J gene is TRBJ1-1, the V gene TRBV11-1; D call uncertain. V lost 11 bases, J lost 7 bases, and 35 bases lay in between. CDR1 is SGHAT and CDR2 is FQDESV in the germline V gene (reference sequence). The CDR3 length is 18 residues. CDR3 in amino acids: CAFCRPSGGVGKTSEAFF. In nucleotides, the CDR3 is TGTGCCTTCTGTCGACCCTCGGGTGGGGTCGGAAAAACAAGTGAAGCTTTCTTT. The variable domain in full, completed from reference TRBV11-1 and TRBJ1-1, reads EAEVAQSPRYKITEKSQAVAFWCDPISGHATLYWYRQILGQGPELLVQFQDESVVDDSQLPKDRFSAERLKGVDSTLKIQPAELGDSAMYLCAFCRPSGGVGKTSEAFFGQGTRLTVV.

This clonotype showed up just once. This is likely a read error, given that the CDR3 carries no conserved phenylalanine or tryptophan at its end. The CDR3 DNA reads TGCGCCGGCAGCTTGGGAGAGACCCAGTACTTG. Translated, it gives CAGSLGETQYL. The J gene is TRBJ2-5, the V gene TRBV5-1; D ambiguous. The CDR3 is made up of 11 amino acids. Germline-derived CDR1 and CDR2 are SGHRS and YFSETQ.

The chain joins TRBV6-5 to TRBJ1-4, with 7 bases lining up with TRBD1. Per germline, CDR1 MNHEY and CDR2 SVGAGI. The V and J ends lost 4 bases and 4 bases, in that order; junction bases with no gene match: 3. This CDR3 region has 14 residues. The CDR3 coding sequence is TGTGCCAGCAGTTCGGGACAGAGTAATGAAAAACTGTTTTTT. Amino acids: CASSSGQSNEKLFF.

The chain has TRBV11-2 and TRBJ1-6, with TRBD1 identical over 7 bases. The CDR3 extends over 15 amino acids. J was trimmed by 10 bases and V by 5 bases; bases with no gene match: 11. The germline V gene encodes CDR1 SGHAT and CDR2 FQNNGV. CDR3 bases: TGTGCCAGCAGCAGACCGACAGGGTCTGGGTCACCCCTCCACTTT. Translated: CASSRPTGSGSPLHF.

The chain combines TRBV10-3 with TRBJ2-7; D gene unclear. The CDR3 has 16 residues. Between the trimmed V and J ends, which lost 10 bases and 5 bases, there was a span of 27 bases. Germline V gene lookup returns CDR1 ENHRY and CDR2 SYGVKD. The CDR3 loop reads CASDDRRWFGSHEQYF. In nucleotides, the CDR3 is TGTGCCAGCGATGACCGCCGGTGGTTTGGGTCCCACGAGCAGTACTTC.

The chain employs TRBV9 and TRBJ1-2, with no clear D. CDR1 and CDR2 from the germline V gene are SGDLS and YYNGEE. Deletions cut 0 bases from V and 2 bases from J, with 14 bases between. This CDR3 is 16 amino acids long. As DNA, the CDR3 is TGTGCCAGCAGCGTAGACCCGACCGGAGGAAACTATGGCTACACCTTC. It yields the protein CASSVDPTGGNYGYTF.

This clonotype has only a few counts. The chain is built from TRBV21-1 and TRBJ2-5; TRBD2, the table's D call, lacks a check against the DNA. TRBV21-1 corresponds to a pseudogene. This CDR3 comprises 13 residues. DNA of the CDR3: TGTGCCAGCAGCAAAAGGGACCTGGCTCGCGGGTACTTC. Amino acids: CASSKRDLARGYF.

This rearrangement joins TRBV6-1 to TRBJ1-1, with 7 bases lining up with TRBD1. CDR1 is MNHNS and CDR2 is SASEGT in the germline V gene. V shed 6 bases, J shed 3 bases, and the junction held 13 bases outside the gene matches. The CDR3 contains 16 residues. The CDR3 spells CASRDRVAIEDTEAFF. The DNA for the CDR3 is TGTGCCAGCAGAGACAGGGTCGCGATTGAAGACACTGAAGCTTTCTTT.